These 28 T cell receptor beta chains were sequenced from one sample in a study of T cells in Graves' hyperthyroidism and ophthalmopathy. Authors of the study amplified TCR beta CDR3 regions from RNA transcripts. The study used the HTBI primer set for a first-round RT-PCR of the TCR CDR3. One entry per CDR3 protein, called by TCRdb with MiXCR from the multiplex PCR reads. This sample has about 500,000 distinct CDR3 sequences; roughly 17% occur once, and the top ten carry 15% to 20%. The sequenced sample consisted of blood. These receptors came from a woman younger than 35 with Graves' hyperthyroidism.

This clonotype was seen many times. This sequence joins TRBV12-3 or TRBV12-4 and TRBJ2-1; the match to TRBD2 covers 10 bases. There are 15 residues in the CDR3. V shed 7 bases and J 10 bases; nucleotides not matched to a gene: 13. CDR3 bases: TGTGCCAGCACCTCGGAGCGGGAGGGCCATGAGGAGCAGTTCTTC. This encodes CASTSEREGHEEQFF.

As DNA, the CDR3 is TGTGCCAGCAGCCGCCCCGCCGGGGCCAACGTCCTGACTTTC. Translation gives CASSRPAGANVLTF. The V and J genes are TRBV7-9 and TRBJ2-6; no clear D gene. The CDR3 totals 14 residues. V was cut by 5 bases and J by 4 bases, with 9 bases left in between. CDR1 and CDR2 from the germline V gene are SEHNR and FQNEAQ (reference sequence).

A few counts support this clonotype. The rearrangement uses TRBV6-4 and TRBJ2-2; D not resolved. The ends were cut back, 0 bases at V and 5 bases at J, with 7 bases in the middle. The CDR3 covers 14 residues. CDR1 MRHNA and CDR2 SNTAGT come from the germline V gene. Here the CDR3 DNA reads TGTGCCAGCAGTGACTCGAAAACTACCGGGGAGCTGTTTTTT. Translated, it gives CASSDSKTTGELFF.

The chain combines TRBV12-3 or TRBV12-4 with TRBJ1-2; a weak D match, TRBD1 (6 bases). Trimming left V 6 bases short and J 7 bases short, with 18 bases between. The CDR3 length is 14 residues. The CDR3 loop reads CASSRDTGWRGYTF. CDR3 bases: TGTGCCAGCAGCCGGGACACGGGGTGGCGTGGCTACACCTTC.

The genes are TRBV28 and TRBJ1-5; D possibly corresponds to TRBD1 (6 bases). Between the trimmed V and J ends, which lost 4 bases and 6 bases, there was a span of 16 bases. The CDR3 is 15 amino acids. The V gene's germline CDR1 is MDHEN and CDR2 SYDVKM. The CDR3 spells CASSSPLGAGQPQHF. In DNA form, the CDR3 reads TGTGCCAGCAGTTCCCCATTGGGGGCGGGTCAGCCCCAGCATTTT. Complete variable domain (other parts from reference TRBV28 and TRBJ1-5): DVKVTQSSRYLVKRTGEKVFLECVQDMDHENMFWYRQDPGLGLRLIYFSYDVKMKEKGDIPEGYSVSREKKERFSLILESASTNQTSMYLCASSSPLGAGQPQHFGDGTRLSIL.

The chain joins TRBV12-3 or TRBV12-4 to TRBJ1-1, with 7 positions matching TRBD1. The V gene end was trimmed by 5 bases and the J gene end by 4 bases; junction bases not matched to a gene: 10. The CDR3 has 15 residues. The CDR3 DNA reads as TGTGCCAGCAGTCTAGGCCCCACAGGGGTCACTGAAGCTTTCTTT. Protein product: CASSLGPTGVTEAFF.

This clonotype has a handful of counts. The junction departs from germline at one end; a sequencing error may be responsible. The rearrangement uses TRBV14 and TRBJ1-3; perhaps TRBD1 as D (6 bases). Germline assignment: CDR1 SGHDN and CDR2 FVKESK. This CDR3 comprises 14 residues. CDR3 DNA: TGTGCCAGCAGCCAACCCTGGACCGTCGGGACACCCCATTTT. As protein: CASSQPWTVGTPHF.

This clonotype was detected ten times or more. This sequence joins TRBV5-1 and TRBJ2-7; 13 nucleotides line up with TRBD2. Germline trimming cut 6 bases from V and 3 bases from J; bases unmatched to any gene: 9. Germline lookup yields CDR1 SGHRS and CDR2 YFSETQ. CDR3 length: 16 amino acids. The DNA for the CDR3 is TGCGCCAGCACACATTCTCGGACTAGCGGGAGCTACGAGCAGTACTTC. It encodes CASTHSRTSGSYEQYF.

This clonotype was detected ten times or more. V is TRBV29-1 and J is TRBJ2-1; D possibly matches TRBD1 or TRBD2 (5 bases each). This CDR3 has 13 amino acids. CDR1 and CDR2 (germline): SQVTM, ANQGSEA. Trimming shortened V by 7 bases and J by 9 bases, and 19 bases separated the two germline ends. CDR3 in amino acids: CSDGTDNYAEQFF. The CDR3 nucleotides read TGCAGCGATGGGACGGACAATTATGCTGAGCAGTTCTTC.

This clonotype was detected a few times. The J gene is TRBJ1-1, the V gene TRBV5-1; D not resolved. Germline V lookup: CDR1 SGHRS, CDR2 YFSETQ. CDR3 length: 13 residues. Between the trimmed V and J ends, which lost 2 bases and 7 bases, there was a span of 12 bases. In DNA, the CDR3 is TGCGCCAGCAGCTTCCGGATGGAGGGTGAAGCTTTCTTT. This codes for CASSFRMEGEAFF.

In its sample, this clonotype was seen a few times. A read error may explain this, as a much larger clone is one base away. The CDR3: CSASGSNQPQHF. The CDR3 DNA follows: TGCAGTGCTAGTGGCAGCAATCAGCCCCAGCATTTT. The V and J genes are TRBV20-1 and TRBJ1-5; unclear D gene. This CDR3 is built from 12 residues. The V gene's germline CDR1 is DFQATT and CDR2 SNEGSKA (reference sequence). Trimming took off 3 bases at V and 1 base at J, with 4 bases between the two ends.

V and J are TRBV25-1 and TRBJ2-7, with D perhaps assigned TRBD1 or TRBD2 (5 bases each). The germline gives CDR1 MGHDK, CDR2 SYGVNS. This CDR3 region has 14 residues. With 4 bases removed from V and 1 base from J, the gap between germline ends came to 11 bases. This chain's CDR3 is CASSAGRKSYEQYF. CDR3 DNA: TGTGCCAGCAGTGCGGGACGGAAATCCTACGAGCAGTACTTC.

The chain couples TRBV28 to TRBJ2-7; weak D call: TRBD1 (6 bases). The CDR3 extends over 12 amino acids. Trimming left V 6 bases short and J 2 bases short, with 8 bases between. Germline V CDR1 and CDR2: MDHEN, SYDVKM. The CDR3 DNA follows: TGTGCCAGCAGGAGGACAGCCTACGAGCAGTACTTC. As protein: CASRRTAYEQYF.

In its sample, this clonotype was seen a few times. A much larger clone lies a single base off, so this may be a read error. The CDR3 nucleotides read TGTGCCAGCAGCACGGACAGGGGCAATGAGCAGTTCTTC. This encodes CASSTDRGNEQFF. This rearrangement joins TRBV11-3 to TRBJ2-1, with 9 bases lining up with TRBD1. The V and J ends lost 5 bases and 6 bases, in that order; junction bases with no gene match: 2. The CDR3 spans 13 residues. In germline, CDR1 is SGHNT, CDR2 YENEEA.

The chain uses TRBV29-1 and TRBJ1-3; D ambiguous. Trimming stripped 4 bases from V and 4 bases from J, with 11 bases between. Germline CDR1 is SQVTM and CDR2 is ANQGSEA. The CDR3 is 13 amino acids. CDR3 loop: CSVVRDLGNTIYF. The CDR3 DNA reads TGCAGCGTTGTCCGGGATTTAGGAAACACCATATATTTT.

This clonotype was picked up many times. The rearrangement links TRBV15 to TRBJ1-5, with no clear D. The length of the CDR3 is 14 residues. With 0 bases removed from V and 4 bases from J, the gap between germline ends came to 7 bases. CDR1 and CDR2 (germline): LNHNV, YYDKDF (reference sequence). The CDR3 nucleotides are TGTGCCACCAGCAGAGATCGGGGAAATCAGCCCCAGCATTTT. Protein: CATSRDRGNQPQHF.

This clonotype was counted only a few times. The CDR3 sequence: CASSQGSGLAGGVETQYF. The CDR3 DNA sequence: TGTGCCAGCAGCCAAGGGTCGGGTCTTGCGGGCGGGGTAGAGACCCAGTACTTC. The chain employs TRBV4-2 and TRBJ2-5, with D maybe TRBD2 (6 bases). The CDR3 has 18 residues. The germline V gene encodes CDR1 LGHNA and CDR2 YNFKEQ. Trimming removed 1 base from V and 4 bases from J, with 22 bases in between.

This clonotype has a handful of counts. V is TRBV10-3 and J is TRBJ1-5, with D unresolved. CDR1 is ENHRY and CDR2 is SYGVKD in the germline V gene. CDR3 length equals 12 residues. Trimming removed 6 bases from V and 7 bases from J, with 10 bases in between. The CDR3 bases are TGTGCCATCAGCCGGGCGGGCCAGCCCCAGCATTTT. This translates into CAISRAGQPQHF.

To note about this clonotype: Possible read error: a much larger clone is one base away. The chain's CDR3 is CASSRRLAGVTGSGQYF. The DNA for the CDR3 is TGTGCCAGCAGCCGTAGACTAGCGGGGGTTACCGGCTCCGGGCAGTACTTC. The rearrangement uses TRBV12-3 or TRBV12-4 and TRBJ2-7; the match to TRBD2 covers 12 bases. This CDR3 spans 17 amino acids. J gave up 9 bases and V 6 bases, and 18 bases lay outside the gene matches.

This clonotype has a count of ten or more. CDR3 DNA sequence: TGTGCCAGCAGTCGGACAGGGTTTGGAAACACCATATATTTT. Protein sequence: CASSRTGFGNTIYF. The chain carries TRBV6-1 and TRBJ1-3, with TRBD1 matching 8 bases. The V and J ends lost 5 bases and 3 bases, in that order; junction bases with no gene match: 3. This CDR3 is built from 14 residues. CDR1 is MNHNS and CDR2 is SASEGT in the germline V gene.

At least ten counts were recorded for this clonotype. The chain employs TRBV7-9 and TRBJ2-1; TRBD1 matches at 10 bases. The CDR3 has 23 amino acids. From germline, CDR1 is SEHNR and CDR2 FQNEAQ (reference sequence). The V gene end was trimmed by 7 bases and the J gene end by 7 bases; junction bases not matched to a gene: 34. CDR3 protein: CASTIEKYSRDRDRGGRYNEQFF. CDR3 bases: TGTGCCAGCACCATTGAGAAATATTCAAGGGACAGGGACAGGGGAGGTCGTTATAATGAGCAGTTCTTC.

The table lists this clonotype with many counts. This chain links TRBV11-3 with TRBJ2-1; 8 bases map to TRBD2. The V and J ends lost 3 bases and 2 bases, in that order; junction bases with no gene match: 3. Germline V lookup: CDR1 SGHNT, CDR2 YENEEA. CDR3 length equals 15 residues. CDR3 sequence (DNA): TGTGCCAGCAGCTTCTTAGCGGGGCCCTACAATGAGCAGTTCTTC. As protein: CASSFLAGPYNEQFF.

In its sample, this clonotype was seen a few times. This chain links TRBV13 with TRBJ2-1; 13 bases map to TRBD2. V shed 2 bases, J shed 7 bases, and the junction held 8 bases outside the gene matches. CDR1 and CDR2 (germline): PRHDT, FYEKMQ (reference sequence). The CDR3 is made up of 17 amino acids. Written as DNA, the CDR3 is TGTGCCAGCAGCTTAAGCCGTTGGACTAGCGGGGGAAATGAGCAGTTCTTC. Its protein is CASSLSRWTSGGNEQFF.

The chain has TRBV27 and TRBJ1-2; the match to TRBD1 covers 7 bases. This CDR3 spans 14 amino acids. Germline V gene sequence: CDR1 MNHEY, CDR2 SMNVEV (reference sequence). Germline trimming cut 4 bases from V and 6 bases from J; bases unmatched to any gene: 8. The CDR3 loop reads CASSSETTGNGYTF. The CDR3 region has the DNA TGTGCCAGCAGTTCAGAAACGACAGGGAATGGCTACACCTTC.

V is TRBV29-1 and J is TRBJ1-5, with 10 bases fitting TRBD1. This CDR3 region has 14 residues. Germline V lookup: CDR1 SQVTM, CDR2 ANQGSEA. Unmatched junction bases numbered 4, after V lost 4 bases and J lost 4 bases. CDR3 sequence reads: CSVVGQGWNQPQHF. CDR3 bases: TGCAGCGTTGTGGGACAGGGGTGGAATCAGCCCCAGCATTTT.

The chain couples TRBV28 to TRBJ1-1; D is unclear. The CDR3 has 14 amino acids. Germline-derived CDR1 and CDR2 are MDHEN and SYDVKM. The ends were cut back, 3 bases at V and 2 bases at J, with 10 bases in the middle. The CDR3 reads CASSFLASNTEAFF. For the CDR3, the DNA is TGTGCCAGCAGTTTCCTTGCATCAAACACTGAAGCTTTCTTT.

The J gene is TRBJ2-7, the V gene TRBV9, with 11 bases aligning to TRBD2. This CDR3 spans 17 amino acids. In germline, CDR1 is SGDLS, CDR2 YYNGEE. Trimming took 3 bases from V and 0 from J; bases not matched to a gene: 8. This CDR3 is CASSAATSGARSYEQYF. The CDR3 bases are TGTGCCAGCAGCGCGGCGACTAGCGGGGCTCGCTCCTACGAGCAGTACTTC.

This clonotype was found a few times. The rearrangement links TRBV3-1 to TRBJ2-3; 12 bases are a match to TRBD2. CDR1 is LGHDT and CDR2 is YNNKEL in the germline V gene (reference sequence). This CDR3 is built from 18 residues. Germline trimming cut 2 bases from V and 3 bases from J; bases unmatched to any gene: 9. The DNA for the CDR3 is TGTGCCAGCAGCCAAAGTCTAGCGGGAGGGCCGAGGACAGATACGCAGTATTTT. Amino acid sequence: CASSQSLAGGPRTDTQYF.